This entry lists 29 T cell receptor beta chains sequenced from one sample in a study of identical twins. MiXCR, applied by TCRdb to the 5' RACE reads, yields one record per CDR3 protein. The sample lists 350,000 to 500,000 distinct CDR3 sequences; about a fifth were seen once. Sample: naive T cells sorted from blood. The receptors were gathered from a man in his fifties in good health.

This clonotype was observed many times. This chain joins TRBV11-1 and TRBJ2-7, with 12 bases identical to TRBD1. CDR1 is SGHAT, CDR2 FQDESV, per germline (reference sequence). Germline trimming cut 5 bases from V and 7 bases from J; bases unmatched to any gene: 9. The CDR3 runs 15 residues. This chain's CDR3 is CASSPGTGGALEQYF. CDR3 nucleotides: TGTGCCAGCAGCCCCGGGACAGGGGGCGCGTTAGAGCAGTACTTC. Full variable domain (rest looked up from reference TRBV11-1 and TRBJ2-7): EAEVAQSPRYKITEKSQAVAFWCDPISGHATLYWYRQILGQGPELLVQFQDESVVDDSQLPKDRFSAERLKGVDSTLKIQPAELGDSAMYLCASSPGTGGALEQYFGPGTRLTVT.

The chain carries TRBV20-1 and TRBJ2-5, with D possibly being TRBD2 (6 bases). V was trimmed by 0 bases and J by 1 base, leaving 18 bases between them. The CDR3 has 17 residues. CDR1 DFQATT and CDR2 SNEGSKA come from the germline V gene (reference sequence). CDR3 nucleotides: TGCAGTGCTAGAGATCTACGTGTGGGACTGCTCCAAGAGACCCAGTACTTC. This gives the protein CSARDLRVGLLQETQYF.

This clonotype was observed a few times. This rearrangement joins TRBV10-3 to TRBJ1-5; D is undetermined. V lost 3 bases and J 0 bases, leaving 6 bases between the germline ends. The CDR3 runs to 14 residues. The V gene's germline CDR1 is ENHRY and CDR2 SYGVKD. The CDR3 nucleotides are TGTGCCATCAGTGAACAGTATAGCAATCAGCCCCAGCATTTT. Amino acid sequence: CAISEQYSNQPQHF.

This clonotype was picked up a small number of times. The chain joins TRBV11-2 to TRBJ2-3; D unclear. Germline V gene data show CDR1 as SGHAT and CDR2 as FQNNGV. This CDR3 is 13 amino acids long. V dropped 3 bases and J dropped 7 bases, with 11 bases sitting between them. This CDR3 reads CASSFPTRYTQYF. CDR3 DNA: TGTGCCAGCAGCTTTCCGACTCGCTATACGCAGTATTTT.

This clonotype showed up just a few times. The chain joins TRBV5-6 to TRBJ2-1, with D tentatively TRBD1 (5 bases). Trimming cost V 5 bases and J 9 bases, with 21 bases left between them. This CDR3 spans 15 amino acids. Looked up from germline, CDR1 is SGHDT and CDR2 is YYEEEE. CDR3 sequence: CASRSWGYNGVEQFF. The CDR3 DNA sequence: TGTGCCAGCAGGTCCTGGGGCTACAATGGCGTTGAGCAGTTCTTC.

The rearrangement uses TRBV24-1 and TRBJ2-1; 8 bases agree with TRBD1. The CDR3 has 16 amino acids. V shed 4 bases, J shed 3 bases, and the junction held 7 bases outside the gene matches. Germline CDR1 is KGHDR and CDR2 is SFDVKD. The CDR3: CATSDAGTGNYNEQFF. The CDR3 DNA reads TGTGCCACCAGTGACGCCGGGACAGGTAACTACAATGAGCAGTTCTTC.

At least ten counts were recorded for this clonotype. The chain employs TRBV20-1 and TRBJ2-1, with 8 positions matching TRBD2. After removal of 5 bases from V and 9 bases from J, the junction contained 9 bases not matched to a gene. This CDR3 contains 13 residues. Germline loops: CDR1 DFQATT, CDR2 SNEGSKA (reference sequence). The DNA for the CDR3 is TGCAGTGCTCGCCGGGGGGGCCTGAGTGAGCAGTTCTTC. This translates into CSARRGGLSEQFF.

The V gene is TRBV9, the J gene TRBJ2-1; TRBD2 might be the D (5 bases). Between the trimmed V and J ends, which lost 1 base and 5 bases, there was a span of 13 bases. The CDR3 loop spans 15 amino acids. Germline V gene lookup returns CDR1 SGDLS and CDR2 YYNGEE. CDR3 protein: CASSVLPGWDNEQFF. The CDR3 bases are TGTGCCAGCAGCGTATTGCCGGGGTGGGACAATGAGCAGTTCTTC.

This clonotype was counted between two and nine times. This chain links TRBV27 with TRBJ2-5, with 8 bases fitting TRBD1. Germline V lookup: CDR1 MNHEY, CDR2 SMNVEV (reference sequence). Unmatched junction bases numbered 12, after V lost 6 bases and J lost 0 bases. CDR3 length: 17 amino acids. The CDR3 sequence: CASSPIRGTGHQETQYF. As DNA, the CDR3 is TGTGCCAGCAGCCCTATAAGGGGGACAGGACACCAAGAGACCCAGTACTTC.

This rearrangement joins TRBV9 to TRBJ2-5, with 9 bases that match TRBD2. The CDR3 runs to 16 residues. V dropped 0 bases and J dropped 4; count of bases not matched to a gene: 7. CDR1 and CDR2 (germline): SGDLS, YYNGEE. The CDR3 loop is CASSVAGGRGGETQYF. The CDR3 region has the DNA TGTGCCAGCAGCGTAGCTGGCGGGAGGGGAGGAGAGACCCAGTACTTC.

This clonotype has a count of ten or more. This chain joins TRBV4-3 and TRBJ2-7; D call uncertain. This CDR3 region has 15 residues. Germline values: CDR1 LGHNA, CDR2 YSLEER. Trimming stripped 0 bases from V and 5 bases from J, with 14 bases between. This CDR3 is CASSQDPYSRDEQYF. The CDR3 bases are TGCGCCAGCAGCCAAGATCCGTACAGTAGAGACGAGCAGTACTTC.

This clonotype was observed at least ten times. The rearrangement joins TRBV5-5 to TRBJ2-7, with 10 bases aligning to TRBD1. CDR1 and CDR2 (germline): SGHKS, YYEKEE (reference sequence). The CDR3 sequence is 16 residues long. The V gene end was trimmed by 0 bases and the J gene end by 3 bases; junction bases not matched to a gene: 6. The CDR3: CASSLAGTGVNYEQYF. CDR3 nucleotide sequence: TGTGCCAGCAGCTTGGCGGGGACAGGGGTTAACTACGAGCAGTACTTC. Full variable domain (missing parts from reference TRBV5-5 and TRBJ2-7): DAGVTQSPTHLIKTRGQQVTLRCSPISGHKSVSWYQQVLGQGPQFIFQYYEKEERGRGNFPDRFSARQFPNYSSELNVNALLLGDSALYLCASSLAGTGVNYEQYFGPGTRLTVT.

Many counts were recorded for this clonotype. The chain joins TRBV3-1 to TRBJ1-1, with 9 bases identical to TRBD1. The CDR3 sequence is 13 residues long. From germline, CDR1 is LGHDT and CDR2 YNNKEL (reference sequence). V lost 4 bases and J lost 5; bases outside the gene matches: 2. The CDR3 sequence is CASSRGTGTEAFF. The CDR3 DNA sequence: TGTGCCAGCAGCCGGGGGACAGGGACTGAAGCTTTCTTT.

The table lists this clonotype with a few counts. The rearrangement joins TRBV12-3 or TRBV12-4 to TRBJ2-3, with TRBD2 identical over 10 bases. The J segment lost 5 bases and the V segment lost 3 bases, leaving 5 bases of the junction unmatched. The CDR3 has 15 amino acids. This chain's CDR3 is CASSFTSGREDTQYF. The CDR3 DNA is TGTGCCAGCAGTTTCACCAGCGGGAGGGAAGATACGCAGTATTTT.

The gene calls are TRBV10-1 and TRBJ2-2; 10 bases agree with TRBD2. Germline trimming cut 4 bases from V and 3 bases from J; bases unmatched to any gene: 8. Per germline, CDR1 WNHNN and CDR2 SYGVQD (reference sequence). The CDR3 has 17 residues. CDR3 amino acids: CASSVGSGGPDTGELFF. In nucleotides, the CDR3 is TGCGCCAGCAGTGTGGGTAGCGGGGGGCCTGACACCGGGGAGCTGTTTTTT.

The sample holds many counts of this clonotype. Here the CDR3 reads CASSRGQAKSEKLFF. The CDR3 DNA follows: TGTGCCAGCAGCCGAGGACAGGCTAAATCGGAAAAACTGTTTTTT. The V gene is TRBV14, the J gene TRBJ1-4, with 7 bases lining up with TRBD1. CDR3 length: 15 amino acids. V lost 4 bases to trimming and J lost 8 bases; unmatched junction nucleotides: 10. Germline CDR1 SGHDN, CDR2 FVKESK.

The V call is TRBV4-2, the J call TRBJ1-2; tentative D call: TRBD1 (6 bases). Germline-derived CDR1 and CDR2 are LGHNA and YNFKEQ. The CDR3 length is 14 residues. V dropped 7 bases and J dropped 6 bases, with 18 bases sitting between them. This CDR3 reads CASTGLQGGNGYTF. The CDR3 DNA sequence: TGTGCCAGCACCGGACTACAGGGTGGCAATGGCTACACCTTC.

The chain combines TRBV20-1 with TRBJ2-5, with D perhaps TRBD2 (7 bases). CDR3 size: 16 residues. The germline gives CDR1 DFQATT, CDR2 SNEGSKA (reference sequence). Deletions cut 0 bases from V and 5 bases from J, with 19 bases between. This CDR3 reads CSARDPPRGAGETQYF. DNA for the CDR3: TGCAGTGCTAGAGATCCCCCCCGGGGGGCCGGGGAGACCCAGTACTTC.

This CDR3 is CASSSSGTDTGELFF. The CDR3, as DNA: TGTGCCAGCAGCTCCTCCGGGACGGACACCGGGGAGCTGTTTTTT. The rearrangement joins TRBV9 to TRBJ2-2; either TRBD1 or TRBD2 may supply D (5 bases each). The germline CDR1 and CDR2 sequences are SGDLS and YYNGEE. The CDR3 has 15 residues. V dropped 4 bases and J dropped 3 bases, with 13 bases sitting between them.

The gene calls are TRBV5-1 and TRBJ2-5; no clear D. Germline CDR1 and CDR2: SGHRS and YFSETQ. V lost 4 bases and J 4 bases, leaving 11 bases between the germline ends. The CDR3 has 13 amino acids. CDR3 in DNA: TGCGCCAGCAGCCCCGCACGCGGAGAGACCCAGTACTTC. Translating it yields CASSPARGETQYF.

This clonotype has a handful of counts. The chain joins TRBV12-3 or TRBV12-4 to TRBJ2-3; D is unresolved. This CDR3 has 17 residues. Trimming removed 2 bases at V and 2 bases at J, with 17 bases between. CDR3 nucleotide sequence: TGTGCCAGCAGTTTAAGGAACCCGACGGTAGACACAGATACGCAGTATTTT. Protein product: CASSLRNPTVDTDTQYF.

The chain has TRBV4-3 and TRBJ1-4; 11 positions match TRBD1. The length of the CDR3 is 17 residues. The ends lost 4 bases at V and 7 bases at J; junction bases unmatched: 11. CDR1 and CDR2 from the germline V gene are LGHNA and YSLEER. The CDR3 protein is CASSPAIPGQGGEKLFF. The CDR3 region has the DNA TGCGCCAGCAGCCCAGCAATCCCGGGACAGGGGGGTGAAAAACTGTTTTTT.

This clonotype has at least ten counts. V and J are TRBV20-1 and TRBJ2-3, with D perhaps TRBD2 (6 bases). Trimming removed 0 bases from V and 6 bases from J, with 19 bases in between. Germline assignment: CDR1 DFQATT and CDR2 SNEGSKA (reference sequence). The CDR3 has 16 residues. CDR3 nucleotides: TGCAGTGCTAGAGATCTCGTGGGACTCCCCTCGGATACGCAGTATTTT. Translation gives CSARDLVGLPSDTQYF.

This chain links TRBV5-1 with TRBJ2-1, with TRBD1 matching over 8 bases. Germline lookup yields CDR1 SGHRS and CDR2 YFSETQ. CDR3 length: 21 residues. Losses at the gene ends were 2 bases for V and 8 bases for J; bases not matched to a gene: 27. The CDR3: CASSFEMTGDLAGEPVDEQFF. The CDR3 DNA reads as TGCGCCAGCAGCTTTGAAATGACAGGGGATTTAGCTGGTGAACCGGTCGATGAGCAGTTCTTC. Together with reference TRBV5-1 and TRBJ2-1, the CDR3 gives the full variable domain: KAGVTQTPRYLIKTRGQQVTLSCSPISGHRSVSWYQQTPGQGLQFLFEYFSETQRNKGNFPGRFSGRQFSNSRSEMNVSTLELGDSALYLCASSFEMTGDLAGEPVDEQFFGPGTRLTVL.

In its sample, this clonotype was seen a few times. This chain joins TRBV4-3 and TRBJ2-2; D possibly uses TRBD1 or TRBD2 (5 bases each). Germline V gene data show CDR1 as LGHNA and CDR2 as YSLEER. The CDR3 extends over 15 amino acids. The V end lost 0 bases, the J end lost 4 bases, and 9 bases lay between the germline ends. The CDR3 region has the DNA TGCGCCAGCAGCCAAGATGGGGCGGGCACCGGGGAGCTGTTTTTT. Translated, it gives CASSQDGAGTGELFF.

The chain is built from TRBV12-3 or TRBV12-4 and TRBJ2-7, with 10 bases matching TRBD1. CDR3 length: 15 residues. J lost 0 bases, V lost 5 bases, and 4 bases had no gene match. CDR3 coding DNA: TGTGCCAGCAGTAGCCGGACAGGGGGCTCCTACGAGCAGTACTTC. As protein: CASSSRTGGSYEQYF.

J is TRBJ2-5 and V is TRBV27; TRBD2 aligns across 11 bases. After removal of 4 bases from V and 5 bases from J, the junction contained 9 bases not matched to a gene. Germline loops: CDR1 MNHEY, CDR2 SMNVEV (reference sequence). The CDR3 has 16 residues. CDR3 region: CASSWGIAGGLETQYF. The CDR3 DNA follows: TGTGCCAGCAGTTGGGGAATAGCGGGAGGGTTGGAGACCCAGTACTTC.

This clonotype was seen repeatedly, ten times or more. The CDR3 loop is CASSRDRSLYEQYF. CDR3 nucleotides: TGTGCCAGCAGTAGGGACAGGAGTCTTTACGAGCAGTACTTC. The chain combines TRBV6-2 or TRBV6-3 with TRBJ2-7; 8 bases match TRBD1. This CDR3 contains 14 residues. Trimming removed 5 bases from V and 4 bases from J; junction bases left unmatched: 7. Germline-derived CDR1 and CDR2 are MNHEY and SVGEGT.

This clonotype was counted at least ten times. The chain couples TRBV27 to TRBJ2-7; weak D call: TRBD2 (5 bases). This CDR3 is 15 amino acids long. The germline V and J ends were trimmed by 3 bases and 5 bases, with 17 bases remaining between them. CDR1 MNHEY and CDR2 SMNVEV come from the germline V gene (reference sequence). The chain's CDR3 is CASSLDSSSWDEQYF. CDR3 bases: TGTGCCAGCAGTTTGGACTCCAGCTCGTGGGACGAGCAGTACTTC.